This passage covers 3 T cell receptor beta chains from one sample sequenced in a study of blood T cell repertoires in COVID-19. The protocol was immunoSEQ multiplex PCR, while the TCRdb copy is restricted to in-frame clones and leaves out a portion. The repertoire consists of over 200,000 clones, with 65% to 90% occurring once and the leading ten covering roughly a sixth. Sequenced material: PBMCs or T cells enriched from blood (not recorded which). Receptor source: a man between 18 and 35 years old who had recovered from COVID-19.

The V and J genes are TRBV5-5 and TRBJ1-1; D unclear. The V and J ends lost 0 bases and 0 bases respectively, with 9 bases between them. Germline CDR1 SGHKS, CDR2 YYEKEE (reference sequence). This CDR3 is built from 15 residues. CDR3 in DNA: TGTGCCAGCAGCTTGGATCCAGGAATGAACACTGAAGCTTTCTTT. Translated: CASSLDPGMNTEAFF.

The CDR3 protein is CASSFTGGTYNEQFF. In DNA form, the CDR3 reads TGCGCCAGCAGCTTCACAGGGGGCACCTACAATGAGCAGTTCTTC. V is TRBV5-1 and J is TRBJ2-1; TRBD1 agrees at 9 bases. CDR3 length: 15 residues. Trimming cost V 2 bases and J 2 bases; bases outside gene matches: 2. In germline, CDR1 is SGHRS, CDR2 YFSETQ.

The J gene is TRBJ2-3, the V gene TRBV28; D gene ambiguous. The CDR3 consists of 14 residues. V was clipped by 2 bases and J by 0 bases, with 6 bases between them. CDR1 MDHEN and CDR2 SYDVKM come from the germline V gene. Written as DNA, the CDR3 is TGTGCCAGCAGTTTAGCCCAGAGCACAGATACGCAGTATTTT. Translating it yields CASSLAQSTDTQYF.